This T cell receptor beta chain originates from a study of shared clonotypes between healthy human individuals. About this clone: It may be a read error: a sequence one base away is much more abundant. This CDR3 is also generated by other DNA sequences in the sample.

An even split of each subset's genomic DNA across several immunoSEQ plates was performed. The assay was immunoSEQ multiplex PCR, and TCRdb's table has in-frame clones only and misses some. The sample contains approximately 500,000 clones, over 70% of which appear only once. The CDR3 runs to 22 residues. Germline loops: CDR1 SGDLS, CDR2 YYNGEE. Unmatched junction bases numbered 22, after V lost 3 bases and J lost 0 bases. V is TRBV9 and J is TRBJ1-2; 11 bases are a match to TRBD1. The origin of this receptor is a woman in her thirties or forties in good health. Some clones in this sample may be carry-over from other donors' samples. The material sequenced was PBMCs. In DNA form, the CDR3 reads TGTGCCAGCAGCGGCCCACGCTGGACAGGGGGCACCCCGGAACAAGCTAACTATGGCTACACCTTC. Its protein product is CASSGPRWTGGTPEQANYGYTF.